The 12 T cell receptor beta chains given below trace back to one sample, sequenced in a study of T cells in Graves' hyperthyroidism and ophthalmopathy. TCR beta CDR3 regions were amplified from RNA transcripts. In the first-round RT-PCR of the TCR CDR3, the HTBI primer set was used. TCRdb re-analysed the multiplex PCR reads in MiXCR, keeping a single row per CDR3 protein. In the table there are approximately 520,000 distinct CDR3 sequences, less than 25% of which are singletons. The material sequenced was blood. These receptors originate from a man aged 18 to 30 with Graves' hyperthyroidism.

This clonotype has a handful of counts. The gene calls are TRBV28 and TRBJ1-2, with no clear D. The CDR3 runs to 11 residues. Germline CDR1 MDHEN, CDR2 SYDVKM. Deletions cut 8 bases from V and 6 bases from J, with 10 bases between. DNA of the CDR3: TGTGCCAGCGAGGGTCGGGATGGCTACACCTTC. It codes for CASEGRDGYTF.

This chain links TRBV11-3 with TRBJ1-3; D is undetermined. From germline, CDR1 is SGHNT and CDR2 YENEEA. With 1 base removed from V and 7 bases from J, the gap between germline ends came to 14 bases. The CDR3 is 15 amino acids. This CDR3 reads CASSLVAGARNTIYF. CDR3 nucleotides: TGTGCCAGCAGCTTAGTGGCGGGAGCGCGGAACACCATATATTTT.

This clonotype showed up many times. The chain has TRBV11-2 and TRBJ2-7; TRBD2 aligns across 8 bases. The CDR3 loop spans 14 amino acids. The germline CDR1 and CDR2 sequences are SGHAT and FQNNGV. With V trimmed by 5 bases and J by 1 base, 4 bases remained unmatched. CDR3 protein: CASSAGGLSYEQYF. Here the CDR3 DNA reads TGTGCCAGCAGCGCGGGGGGACTATCCTACGAGCAGTACTTC.

Note on this clonotype: Germline is not matched at one junction end, which may reflect a read error. This rearrangement joins TRBV7-9 to TRBJ2-7, with a possible D match to TRBD2 (5 bases). CDR3 length: 12 residues. Germline assignment: CDR1 SEHNR and CDR2 FQNEAQ (reference sequence). As DNA, the CDR3 is TGTGCCAGCAGCGCGGGTAGTTTGGAGCAGCACTTC. Residues: CASSAGSLEQHF.

This clonotype came up many times. The V call is TRBV12-3 or TRBV12-4, the J call TRBJ1-5; 8 bases agree with TRBD1. The CDR3 has 15 amino acids. V shed 5 bases, J shed 6 bases, and the junction held 9 bases outside the gene matches. CDR3 in DNA: TGTGCCAGCAGTCTTGGACAGGGAAGAGGTCAGCCCCAGCATTTT. Protein: CASSLGQGRGQPQHF.

Ten or more counts support this clonotype. The V and J genes are TRBV2 and TRBJ1-1; D is unresolved. Germline V gene sequence: CDR1 SNHLY, CDR2 FYNNEI. With 3 bases removed from V and 0 bases from J, the gap between germline ends came to 17 bases. The CDR3 is made up of 17 amino acids. The CDR3 loop reads CASSEGRAGVLNTEAFF. CDR3 sequence (DNA): TGTGCCAGCAGTGAGGGAAGGGCAGGCGTCTTGAACACTGAAGCTTTCTTT.

In this sample, this clonotype turned up many times. J is TRBJ1-2 and V is TRBV6-5; D is unclear. The CDR3 is 15 amino acids. The V end lost 0 bases, the J end lost 4 bases, and 12 bases lay between the germline ends. The V gene's germline CDR1 is MNHEY and CDR2 SVGAGI. This CDR3 reads CASSYSGLGGYGYTF. CDR3 in DNA: TGTGCCAGCAGTTACTCCGGCCTCGGAGGCTATGGCTACACCTTC.

This clonotype was observed many times. The chain carries TRBV12-3 or TRBV12-4 and TRBJ1-2; D is unclear. V was cut by 6 bases and J by 6 bases, with 5 bases left in between. This CDR3 spans 10 amino acids. The CDR3 DNA reads TGTGCCAGCAGCATTAATGGCTACACCTTC. This sequence encodes CASSINGYTF.

This clonotype was detected ten times or more. This chain connects TRBV11-2 to TRBJ1-3; D is unclear. The germline V gene encodes CDR1 SGHAT and CDR2 FQNNGV. The CDR3 contains 16 residues. With 2 bases removed from V and 3 bases from J, the gap between germline ends came to 14 bases. CDR3 region: CASSLRLNLFGNTIYF. In DNA, the CDR3 is TGTGCCAGCAGCTTAAGACTCAATTTATTTGGAAACACCATATATTTT.

The rearrangement joins TRBV20-1 to TRBJ1-2; D gene uncertain. Trimming stripped 6 bases from V and 3 bases from J, with 5 bases between. Germline V CDR1 and CDR2: DFQATT, SNEGSKA (reference sequence). The CDR3 is made up of 10 amino acids. The CDR3 nucleotides read TGCAGTGCCCACGACTATGGCTACACCTTC. It specifies CSAHDYGYTF.

This clonotype was counted between two and nine times. The CDR3 region has the DNA TGTGCCAGCGCCTTCGGGCCTAACACTGAAGCTTTCTTT. Translated: CASAFGPNTEAFF. The chain couples TRBV11-3 to TRBJ1-1; D call uncertain. Trimming removed 8 bases at V and 2 bases at J, with 12 bases between. CDR1 SGHNT and CDR2 YENEEA come from the germline V gene. CDR3 length: 13 amino acids.

This clonotype was seen ten or more times. The chain uses TRBV28 and TRBJ1-1; D may be TRBD1 (5 bases). The CDR3 is made up of 19 amino acids. CDR1 MDHEN and CDR2 SYDVKM come from the germline V gene. V lost 2 bases, J lost 0 bases, and 22 bases lay in between. In DNA form, the CDR3 reads TGTGCCAGCAGTTTAAACCCCCCCCGAACGGCGGACATGAACACTGAAGCTTTCTTT. Translating gives CASSLNPPRTADMNTEAFF.